The 32 T cell receptor beta chains below come from one sample, sequenced in a study of early T cells in non-severe SARS-CoV-2 infection (dated by TCRdb to the early 2020s). Receptor amplification or capture employed 5' RACE. TCRdb records NextSeq 500 as the sequencer. Through fastp at Q25 and MiXCR, TCRdb rebuilt clones from the public reads, retaining in-frame beta chains. Under each unique CDR3 protein, matching rows form one entry showing the most common genes and DNA. This sample has about 18,000 distinct CDR3 sequences in its table, and around 5.7% of those were observed once. The ten biggest clones cover 5.5% to 8% of the sample. Specimen: whole blood. The source of these receptors is an adult who was a healthcare worker with PCR-confirmed SARS-CoV-2 infection or an uninfected control (not recorded which).

This clonotype was picked up many times. The J gene is TRBJ2-1, the V gene TRBV28; 10 positions match TRBD2. V was clipped by 4 bases and J by 7 bases; unmatched bases: 7. The CDR3 consists of 15 residues. Germline loops: CDR1 MDHEN, CDR2 SYDVKM. CDR3 sequence (DNA): TGTGCCAGCAGTTCCATTCGGACTAGCGGAAATGAGCAGTTCTTC. Its translation is CASSSIRTSGNEQFF.

By share, this clonotype counts as medium-sized. This chain joins TRBV24-1 and TRBJ1-1; D is unresolved. The V end was cut by 7 bases, the J end by 0 bases, with 5 bases between. Germline values: CDR1 KGHDR, CDR2 SFDVKD. The CDR3 extends over 12 amino acids. CDR3 residues: CATRGVNTEAFF. In nucleotides, the CDR3 is TGTGCCACCAGGGGAGTGAACACTGAAGCTTTCTTT.

The sample holds many counts of this clonotype. The chain is built from TRBV9 and TRBJ2-5; 9 nucleotides align to TRBD2. After removal of 3 bases from V and 2 bases from J, the junction contained 5 bases not matched to a gene. The CDR3 runs to 15 residues. CDR1 is SGDLS, CDR2 YYNGEE, per germline. The CDR3 nucleotides are TGTGCCAGCAGCGCCGGACTAGCGATACAAGAGACCCAGTACTTC. Translating gives CASSAGLAIQETQYF.

The rearrangement links TRBV27 to TRBJ1-1; TRBD1 aligns across 8 bases. Trimming at V came to 5 bases and at J to 5 bases, leaving 10 bases not matched to a gene. CDR3 length equals 15 residues. Germline CDR1 and CDR2: MNHEY and SMNVEV (reference sequence). This chain's CDR3 is CASSEGQGRWTEAFF. CDR3 DNA: TGTGCCAGCAGTGAAGGACAGGGTCGATGGACTGAAGCTTTCTTT.

This clonotype was seen ten or more times. The chain combines TRBV20-1 with TRBJ1-2, with 7 bases identical to TRBD1. This CDR3 comprises 14 residues. Trimming cost V 5 bases and J 4 bases; bases outside gene matches: 10. CDR1 and CDR2 (germline): DFQATT, SNEGSKA (reference sequence). In DNA form, the CDR3 reads TGCAGTGCTCTCCGGGGCCCAGGGGGCTATGGCTACACCTTC. Its protein product is CSALRGPGGYGYTF.

This clonotype was counted at least ten times. DNA for the CDR3: TGTGCCAGCAGCTTAGGACAGGGGGCGGTCGTTGGCTACACCTTC. Amino acids: CASSLGQGAVVGYTF. This rearrangement joins TRBV7-8 to TRBJ1-2; 10 nucleotides match TRBD1. The germline gives CDR1 SGHVS, CDR2 FQNEAQ. The CDR3 runs 15 residues. V was pared by 1 base and J by 7 bases, with 6 bases of the junction left unmatched.

Many counts were recorded for this clonotype. This rearrangement joins TRBV6-1 to TRBJ1-5; possible D gene TRBD1, 5 bases. The V end lost 10 bases, the J end lost 4 bases, and 14 bases lay between the germline ends. The CDR3 runs to 13 residues. CDR1 is MNHNS, CDR2 SASEGT, per germline. The CDR3 spells CANLSGGNQPQHF. The DNA for the CDR3 is TGTGCCAACCTATCCGGGGGGAATCAGCCCCAGCATTTT.

This clonotype was seen a handful of times. The rearrangement uses TRBV20-1 and TRBJ2-3; D call uncertain. CDR1 DFQATT and CDR2 SNEGSKA come from the germline V gene (reference sequence). The CDR3 is 13 residues long. V was trimmed by 1 base and J by 1 base, leaving 6 bases between them. The CDR3 bases are TGCAGTGCTAGAGTGGCGGGCACAGATACGCAGTATTTT. It is translated as CSARVAGTDTQYF.

This clonotype was counted at least ten times. The chain links TRBV29-1 to TRBJ2-1; D gene ambiguous. Germline V gives CDR1 SQVTM, CDR2 ANQGSEA. CDR3 size: 15 residues. Trimming took 4 bases from V and 0 from J, leaving 13 bases between them. CDR3 sequence: CSVGGAPDSYNEQFF. In DNA form, the CDR3 reads TGCAGCGTTGGAGGAGCCCCCGACTCCTACAATGAGCAGTTCTTC.

This clonotype was seen at least ten times. V and J are TRBV3-1 and TRBJ2-7; D is uncertain. The germline V gene has CDR1 LGHDT and CDR2 YNNKEL (reference sequence). This CDR3 is 13 amino acids long. V was pared by 2 bases and J by 4 bases, with 9 bases between. The chain's CDR3 is CASSQNGLYEQYF. The CDR3 DNA sequence: TGTGCCAGCAGCCAAAATGGCTTGTACGAGCAGTACTTC.

The J gene is TRBJ2-1, the V gene TRBV29-1; D is ambiguous. CDR3 length equals 13 residues. Germline CDR1 is SQVTM and CDR2 is ANQGSEA. V was pared by 4 bases and J by 0 bases, with 7 bases between. The CDR3 spells CSVGRSSYNEQFF. The CDR3 nucleotides read TGCAGCGTTGGAAGGAGCTCCTACAATGAGCAGTTCTTC.

There are many counts of this clonotype. This rearrangement joins TRBV6-2 or TRBV6-3 to TRBJ2-3, with 10 bases fitting TRBD1. Germline CDR1 is MNHEY and CDR2 is SVGEGT. Trimming at V came to 6 bases and at J to 3 bases, leaving 6 bases not matched to a gene. CDR3 length: 15 residues. In DNA, the CDR3 is TGTGCCAGCAGACCCGGACAGGGGGAAACAGATACGCAGTATTTT. The encoded protein is CASRPGQGETDTQYF.

This clonotype occurred many times. The genes are TRBV7-2 and TRBJ2-2; the match to TRBD2 covers 9 bases. The germline CDR1 and CDR2 sequences are SGHTA and FQGNSA. CDR3 length equals 16 residues. The trim removed 5 bases at V and 4 bases at J, leaving 8 bases unmatched. In DNA, the CDR3 is TGTGCCAGCAGCGCCCTAGCGGGGTCTATCACCGGGGAGCTGTTTTTT. It is translated as CASSALAGSITGELFF.

This clonotype was found many times. The chain combines TRBV9 with TRBJ2-2; possibly TRBD2 for D (7 bases). Trimming took 7 bases from V and 3 from J, leaving 19 bases between them. The CDR3 has 16 amino acids. Germline V gene lookup returns CDR1 SGDLS and CDR2 YYNGEE. CDR3 loop: CASRTAGFEDTGELFF. The DNA of the CDR3 is TGTGCCAGCCGGACAGCGGGATTTGAGGACACCGGGGAGCTGTTTTTT.

The CDR3 DNA sequence: TGTGCCAGCAGCGAATCGGGGGTTCAAGAGACCCAGTACTTC. Its protein product is CASSESGVQETQYF. The rearrangement links TRBV9 to TRBJ2-5; D is possibly TRBD2 (6 bases). The length of the CDR3 is 14 residues. Trimming cost V 3 bases and J 2 bases, with 11 bases left between them. Germline loops: CDR1 SGDLS, CDR2 YYNGEE.

This clonotype was observed a handful of times. The rearrangement uses TRBV30 and TRBJ2-7; D gene unclear. Trimming cost V 4 bases and J 4 bases, with 8 bases left between them. The CDR3 loop spans 11 amino acids. The germline CDR1 and CDR2 sequences are GTSNPN and SVGIG (reference sequence). The CDR3 DNA follows: TGTGCCTGGACTTCCACTTACGAGCAGTACTTC. Its translation is CAWTSTYEQYF.

At least ten counts were recorded for this clonotype. The chain employs TRBV6-6 and TRBJ1-5; D not certain. This CDR3 is built from 15 residues. Germline V gene sequence: CDR1 MNHNY, CDR2 SVGAGI (reference sequence). V shed 1 base and J shed 8 bases, with 15 bases lying between them. The CDR3 bases are TGTGCCAGCAGTTACTTAGTATACACCGCGGAGCCCCAGCATTTT. As protein: CASSYLVYTAEPQHF.

This clonotype came up many times. The rearrangement joins TRBV18 to TRBJ2-7; 9 bases align to TRBD2. The CDR3 length is 15 residues. CDR1 is KGHSH and CDR2 is LQKENI in the germline V gene. V dropped 6 bases and J dropped 4; count of bases not matched to a gene: 10. In nucleotides, the CDR3 is TGTGCCAGCTCCGGGGGACTAGCAGACCTTTACGAGCAGTACTTC. Translated, it gives CASSGGLADLYEQYF.

By share, this clonotype ranks as medium-sized. This sequence joins TRBV7-6 and TRBJ2-1; 10 bases are shared with TRBD2. Germline V gives CDR1 SGHVS, CDR2 FNYEAQ. This CDR3 spans 15 amino acids. V lost 1 base, J lost 5 bases, and 2 bases stayed unmatched. Written as DNA, the CDR3 is TGTGCCAGCAGCTTAGAGCGGGAGGGGAACAATGAGCAGTTCTTC. It translates to CASSLEREGNNEQFF.

For the CDR3, the DNA is TGTGCCAGCAACCTTAGCGGGAGGGTAACCGGGGAGCTGTTTTTT. Amino acids: CASNLSGRVTGELFF. The V gene is TRBV6-2 or TRBV6-3, the J gene TRBJ2-2; 11 bases agree with TRBD2. The trim removed 7 bases at V and 5 bases at J, leaving 6 bases unmatched. The CDR3 spans 15 residues. Per the germline V gene, CDR1 is MNHEY and CDR2 is SVGEGT.

This clonotype has a count of ten or more. The chain links TRBV29-1 to TRBJ2-1; 7 positions agree with TRBD2. This CDR3 contains 13 residues. Germline-derived CDR1 and CDR2 are SQVTM and ANQGSEA. Unmatched junction bases numbered 12, after V lost 7 bases and J lost 9 bases. The CDR3 coding sequence is TGCAGCGCTGCGACTAGCCCGGGGGGTGAGCAGTTCTTC. This sequence encodes CSAATSPGGEQFF.

This clonotype came up many times. The gene calls are TRBV29-1 and TRBJ2-5, with TRBD1 matching 8 bases. CDR1 SQVTM and CDR2 ANQGSEA come from the germline V gene. J gave up 3 bases and V 7 bases, and 7 bases lay outside the gene matches. CDR3 size: 13 residues. CDR3: CSAETGGEETQYF. CDR3 bases: TGCAGCGCCGAAACAGGGGGTGAAGAGACCCAGTACTTC.

This clonotype occurred many times. The chain links TRBV5-1 to TRBJ2-3, with D possibly matching TRBD2 (5 bases). Germline V gives CDR1 SGHRS, CDR2 YFSETQ. V lost 0 bases, J lost 3 bases, and 8 bases lay in between. The CDR3 sequence is 14 residues long. In DNA, the CDR3 is TGCGCCAGCAGCTTGGTCCGGGATACAGATACGCAGTATTTT. This gives the protein CASSLVRDTDTQYF.

The chain employs TRBV2 and TRBJ2-7; D not certain. The germline V and J ends were trimmed by 10 bases and 0 bases, with 16 bases remaining between them. Germline assignment: CDR1 SNHLY and CDR2 FYNNEI. There are 14 residues in the CDR3. CDR3 in amino acids: CAIERGPTSYEQYF. The CDR3, as DNA: TGTGCCATCGAAAGAGGACCGACCTCCTACGAGCAGTACTTC. The full variable domain, rest sourced from reference TRBV2 and TRBJ2-7, is EPEVTQTPSHQVTQMGQEVILRCVPISNHLYFYWYRQILGQKVEFLVSFYNNEISEKSEIFDDQFSVERPDGSNFTLKIRSTKLEDSAMYFCAIERGPTSYEQYFGPGTRLTVT.

Remarks on this clonotype: This may be a read error, as it is one base from a much larger clone. The chain employs TRBV6-5 and TRBJ1-2, with 8 nucleotides matching TRBD1. Per germline, CDR1 MNHEY and CDR2 SVGAGI. Losses at the gene ends were 11 bases for V and 3 bases for J; bases not matched to a gene: 5. The length of the CDR3 is 12 residues. The CDR3 DNA sequence: TGTGCCGTACAGGGGGGAGACTATGGCTACACCTTC. Its protein product is CAVQGGDYGYTF.

This clonotype was seen repeatedly, ten times or more. This chain links TRBV9 with TRBJ1-1; no firm D call. V was pared by 3 bases and J by 1 base, with 13 bases between. The CDR3 runs to 15 residues. CDR1 is SGDLS, CDR2 YYNGEE, per germline. In DNA, the CDR3 is TGTGCCAGCAGCGCCGGGAGCGCATCGAACACTGAAGCTTTCTTT. The encoded protein is CASSAGSASNTEAFF.

This clonotype was recorded many times. The chain is built from TRBV5-1 and TRBJ1-2; unclear D gene. Trimming took off 7 bases at V and 7 bases at J, with 17 bases between the two ends. The CDR3 covers 13 residues. Germline CDR1 SGHRS, CDR2 YFSETQ. The CDR3 nucleotides are TGCGCCAGCGGTCTTAGGGAAGACGGTGGCTACACCTTC. Amino acids: CASGLREDGGYTF.

This clonotype was seen ten or more times. The chain links TRBV20-1 to TRBJ2-1; TRBD2 agrees at 8 bases. The germline CDR1 and CDR2 sequences are DFQATT and SNEGSKA (reference sequence). The CDR3 totals 16 residues. V shed 0 bases and J 7 bases; nucleotides not matched to a gene: 11. The CDR3 bases are TGCAGTGCTAGAGATGGGGAAGCGGGAGATTCTAATGAGCAGTTCTTC. Protein: CSARDGEAGDSNEQFF.

This rearrangement joins TRBV20-1 to TRBJ2-2, with TRBD2 as a possible D gene (5 bases). The CDR3 is made up of 15 amino acids. The germline V gene has CDR1 DFQATT and CDR2 SNEGSKA (reference sequence). CDR3 nucleotides: TGCAGCCCTCGTTTTGGTTTGGAGGACACCGGGGAGCTGTTTTTT. It encodes CSPRFGLEDTGELFF.

This clonotype has at least ten counts. The gene calls are TRBV29-1 and TRBJ2-7, with 7 bases that match TRBD2. The junction had 7 bases not matched to a gene; V was cut back by 6 bases and J by 2 bases. Germline assignment: CDR1 SQVTM and CDR2 ANQGSEA. The CDR3 is 13 amino acids. CDR3 sequence: CSVFRGEAYEQYF. CDR3 bases: TGCAGCGTGTTCCGGGGGGAGGCCTACGAGCAGTACTTC.

The table lists this clonotype with many counts. The chain recombines TRBV6-5 with TRBJ2-3; 8 bases are shared with TRBD2. Germline values: CDR1 MNHEY, CDR2 SVGAGI. Trimming cost V 5 bases and J 6 bases; bases outside gene matches: 10. The CDR3 sequence is 15 residues long. Written as DNA, the CDR3 is TGTGCCAGCAGTCCGCGCGGGGGGAGGGGTGATACGCAGTATTTT. Translated, it gives CASSPRGGRGDTQYF.

There are many counts of this clonotype. This chain's CDR3 is CASNTYSGANVLTF. The CDR3, as DNA: TGTGCCAGCAATACCTACTCTGGGGCCAACGTCCTGACTTTC. The chain uses TRBV28 and TRBJ2-6; D is ambiguous. V gave up 7 bases and J gave up 0 bases, with 7 bases separating them. The CDR3 runs 14 residues. Looked up from germline, CDR1 is MDHEN and CDR2 is SYDVKM.